The sequence of this T cell receptor beta chain was determined in a study of blood T cell repertoires in COVID-19. Authors' methods: Nucleated cell counts were estimated from reference gene primer amplification. Clones were read by immunoSEQ multiplex PCR, and TCRdb kept only the in-frame ones, dropping some. For V, J and clone size, that table is used; D and trimming come from the DNA. The sample shows some 80,000 clones, around 87% of them seen only once. This receptor was obtained from a woman aged 45-65 years with active or convalescent COVID-19. The source material was peripheral blood.

DNA for the CDR3: TGCAGCGTTCTGGCAGATGGCTACACCTTC. This encodes CSVLADGYTF. The rearrangement uses TRBV29-1 and TRBJ1-2, with D hard to call. Germline V lookup: CDR1 SQVTM, CDR2 ANQGSEA. The CDR3 consists of 10 residues. V was pared by 5 bases and J by 6 bases, with 7 bases between.